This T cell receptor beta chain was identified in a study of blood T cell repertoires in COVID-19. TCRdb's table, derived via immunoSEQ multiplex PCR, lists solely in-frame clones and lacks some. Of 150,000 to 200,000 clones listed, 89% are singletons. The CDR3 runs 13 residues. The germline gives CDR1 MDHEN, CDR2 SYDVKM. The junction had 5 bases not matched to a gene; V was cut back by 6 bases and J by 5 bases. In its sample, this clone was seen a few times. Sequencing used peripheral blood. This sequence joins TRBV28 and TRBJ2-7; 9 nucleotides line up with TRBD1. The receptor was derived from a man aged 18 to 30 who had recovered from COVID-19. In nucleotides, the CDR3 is TGTGCCAGCAGGTGGACAGGGGAACACGAGCAGTACTTC. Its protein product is CASRWTGEHEQYF. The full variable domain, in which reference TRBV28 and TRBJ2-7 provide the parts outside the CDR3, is DVKVTQSSRYLVKRTGEKVFLECVQDMDHENMFWYRQDPGLGLRLIYFSYDVKMKEKGDIPEGYSVSREKKERFSLILESASTNQTSMYLCASRWTGEHEQYFGPGTRLTVT.